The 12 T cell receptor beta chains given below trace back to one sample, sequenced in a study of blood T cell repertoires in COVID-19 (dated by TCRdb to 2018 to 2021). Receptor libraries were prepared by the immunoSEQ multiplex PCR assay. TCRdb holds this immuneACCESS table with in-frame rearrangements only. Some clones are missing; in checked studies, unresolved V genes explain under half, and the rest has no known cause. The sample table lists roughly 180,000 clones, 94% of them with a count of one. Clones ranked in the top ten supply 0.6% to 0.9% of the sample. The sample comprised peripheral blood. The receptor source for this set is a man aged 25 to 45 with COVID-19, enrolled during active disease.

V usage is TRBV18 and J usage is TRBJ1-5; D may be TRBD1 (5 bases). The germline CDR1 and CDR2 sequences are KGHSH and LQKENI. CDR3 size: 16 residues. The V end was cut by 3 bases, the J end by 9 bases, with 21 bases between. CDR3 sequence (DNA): TGTGCCAGCTCACCGGGAGGGCGAGGGGTTGGTCGGCCCCAGCATTTT. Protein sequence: CASSPGGRGVGRPQHF. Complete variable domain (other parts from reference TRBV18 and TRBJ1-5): NAGVMQNPRHLVRRRGQEARLRCSPMKGHSHVYWYRQLPEEGLKFMVYLQKENIIDESGMPKERFSAEFPKEGPSILRIQQVVRGDSAAYFCASSPGGRGVGRPQHFGDGTRLSIL.

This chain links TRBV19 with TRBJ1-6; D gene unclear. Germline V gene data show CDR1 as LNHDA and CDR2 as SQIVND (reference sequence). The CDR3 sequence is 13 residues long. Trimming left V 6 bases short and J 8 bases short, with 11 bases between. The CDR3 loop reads CASRWEEHSPLHF. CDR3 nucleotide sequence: TGTGCCAGTAGGTGGGAGGAACATTCACCCCTCCACTTT.

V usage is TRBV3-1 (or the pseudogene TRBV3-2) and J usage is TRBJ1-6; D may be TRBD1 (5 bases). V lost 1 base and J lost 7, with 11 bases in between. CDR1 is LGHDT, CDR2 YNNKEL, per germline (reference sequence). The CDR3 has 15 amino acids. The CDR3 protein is CASSQGGSSNSPLHF. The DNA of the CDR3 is TGTGCCAGCAGCCAAGGGGGCTCGAGCAATTCACCCCTCCACTTT.

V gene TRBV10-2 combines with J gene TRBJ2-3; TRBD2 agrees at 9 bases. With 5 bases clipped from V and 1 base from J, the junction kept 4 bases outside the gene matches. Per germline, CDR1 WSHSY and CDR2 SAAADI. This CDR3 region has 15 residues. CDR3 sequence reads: CASSLAGWGTDTQYF. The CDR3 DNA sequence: TGCGCCAGCAGTCTAGCGGGGTGGGGCACAGATACGCAGTATTTT.

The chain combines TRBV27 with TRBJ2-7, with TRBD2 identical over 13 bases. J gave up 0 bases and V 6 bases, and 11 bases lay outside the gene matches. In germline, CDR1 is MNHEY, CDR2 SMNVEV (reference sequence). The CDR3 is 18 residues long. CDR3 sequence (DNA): TGTGCCAGCAGCCGAGCCGGGACTAGCGGGGATTTCTCCTACGAGCAGTACTTC. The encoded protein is CASSRAGTSGDFSYEQYF.

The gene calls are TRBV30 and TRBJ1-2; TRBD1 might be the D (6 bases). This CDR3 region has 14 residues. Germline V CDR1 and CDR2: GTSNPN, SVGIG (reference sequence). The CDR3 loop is CAVTGTRSFYGYTF. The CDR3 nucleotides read TGTGCGGTCACCGGGACACGTTCCTTTTATGGCTACACCTTC. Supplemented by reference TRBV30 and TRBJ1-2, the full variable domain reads SQTIHQWPATLVQPVGSPLSLECTVEGTSNPNLYWYRQAAGRGLQLLFYSVGIGQISSEVPQNLSASRPQDRQFILSSKKLLLSDSGFYLCAVTGTRSFYGYTFGSGTRLTVV.

CDR3 nucleotides: TGTGCCAGCTCACCGCGGACTAGCGAGGGTGAGACCCAGTACTTC. Its protein product is CASSPRTSEGETQYF. The V call is TRBV18, the J call TRBJ2-5; 9 positions match TRBD2. CDR1 and CDR2 from the germline V gene are KGHSH and LQKENI. V was clipped by 3 bases and J by 5 bases; unmatched bases: 7. CDR3 length equals 15 residues.

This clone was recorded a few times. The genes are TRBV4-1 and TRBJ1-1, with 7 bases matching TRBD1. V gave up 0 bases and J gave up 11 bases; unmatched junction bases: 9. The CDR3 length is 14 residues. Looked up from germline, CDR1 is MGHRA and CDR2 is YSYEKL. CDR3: CASSQDTGVNWAFF. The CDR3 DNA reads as TGCGCCAGCAGCCAAGACACAGGGGTGAACTGGGCTTTCTTT.

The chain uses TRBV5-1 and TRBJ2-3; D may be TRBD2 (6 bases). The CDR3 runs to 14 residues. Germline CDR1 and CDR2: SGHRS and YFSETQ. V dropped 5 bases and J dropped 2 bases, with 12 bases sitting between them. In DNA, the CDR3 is TGCGCCAGCAGGGGGGGACTCCCCACAGATACGCAGTATTTT. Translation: CASRGGLPTDTQYF. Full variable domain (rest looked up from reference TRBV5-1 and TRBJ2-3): KAGVTQTPRYLIKTRGQQVTLSCSPISGHRSVSWYQQTPGQGLQFLFEYFSETQRNKGNFPGRFSGRQFSNSRSEMNVSTLELGDSALYLCASRGGLPTDTQYFGPGTRLTVL.

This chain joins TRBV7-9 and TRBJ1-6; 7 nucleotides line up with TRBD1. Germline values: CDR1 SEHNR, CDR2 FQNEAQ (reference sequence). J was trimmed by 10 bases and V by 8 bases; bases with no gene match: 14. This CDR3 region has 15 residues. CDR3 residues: CASGREGASASPLHF. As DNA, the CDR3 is TGTGCCAGCGGACGGGAGGGGGCATCAGCCTCACCCCTCCACTTT.

The CDR3 DNA sequence: TGTGCCAGCAGGACTCCGGGACAAACACATTACGAGCAGTACTTC. Translated, it gives CASRTPGQTHYEQYF. The V and J genes are TRBV6-5 and TRBJ2-7; weak D call: TRBD1 (6 bases). This CDR3 spans 15 amino acids. Trimming shortened V by 6 bases and J by 4 bases, and 19 bases separated the two germline ends. Germline-derived CDR1 and CDR2 are MNHEY and SVGAGI.

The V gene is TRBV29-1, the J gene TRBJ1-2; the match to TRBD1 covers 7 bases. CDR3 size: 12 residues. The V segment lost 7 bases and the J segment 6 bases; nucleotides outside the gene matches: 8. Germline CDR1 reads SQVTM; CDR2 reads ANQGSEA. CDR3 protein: CSGLTGWDGYTF. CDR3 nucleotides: TGCAGCGGCCTGACAGGGTGGGATGGCTACACCTTC.